Below are 31 T cell receptor beta chains sequenced from a single sample in a study of T cell responses to AZD1222 COVID-19 vaccine. This table comes from immunoSEQ multiplex PCR, and its TCRdb copy is limited to in-frame clones, with some not included. The sample carries 150,000 to 200,000 clones, less than 95% recorded once. The material sequenced was peripheral blood, taken 28 days after the second AZD1222 dose. These receptor sequences come from an adult who received the AZD1222 COVID-19 vaccine.

This chain connects TRBV10-3 to TRBJ2-1, with D perhaps TRBD2 (6 bases). The V gene's germline CDR1 is ENHRY and CDR2 SYGVKD. CDR3 size: 13 residues. Trimming removed 4 bases at V and 5 bases at J, with 9 bases between. This CDR3 reads CAISGRENNEQFF. As DNA, the CDR3 is TGTGCCATCAGTGGTCGGGAGAACAATGAGCAGTTCTTC.

The chain links TRBV7-2 to TRBJ2-3; the match to TRBD2 covers 15 bases. The J segment lost 3 bases and the V segment lost 6 bases, leaving 10 bases of the junction unmatched. This CDR3 contains 18 residues. Per germline, CDR1 SGHTA and CDR2 FQGNSA. CDR3 nucleotides: TGTGCCAGCAGTTTCGGGACTAGCGGGAGGATTAGGACAGATACGCAGTATTTT. It codes for CASSFGTSGRIRTDTQYF.

The chain has TRBV18 and TRBJ2-1, with 16 bases that match TRBD2. From germline, CDR1 is KGHSH and CDR2 LQKENI. J was trimmed by 8 bases and V by 0 bases; bases with no gene match: 1. The CDR3 length is 16 residues. CDR3 DNA sequence: TGTGCCAGCTCACCACCGGGACTAGCGGGAGGGCATGAGCAGTTCTTC. Protein: CASSPPGLAGGHEQFF.

This sequence joins TRBV11-2 and TRBJ2-6; D perhaps matches TRBD1 (6 bases). Per germline, CDR1 SGHAT and CDR2 FQNNGV. This CDR3 contains 17 residues. V lost 6 bases and J lost 1, with 16 bases in between. In nucleotides, the CDR3 is TGTGCCAGCAGAAGGGGGTCCGAGGATTCTGGGGCCAACGTCCTGACTTTC. This encodes CASRRGSEDSGANVLTF.

The chain couples TRBV28 to TRBJ2-7, with 8 bases aligning to TRBD1. The trim removed 5 bases at V and 3 bases at J, leaving 18 bases unmatched. The CDR3 is made up of 18 amino acids. Germline V lookup: CDR1 MDHEN, CDR2 SYDVKM. CDR3 residues: CASSKGGGRTGRRYEQYF. CDR3 coding DNA: TGTGCCAGCAGTAAAGGGGGAGGAAGGACAGGGAGGCGCTACGAGCAGTACTTC.

The V call is TRBV3-1 (or the pseudogene TRBV3-2), the J call TRBJ1-6; 9 nucleotides line up with TRBD1. Per the germline V gene, CDR1 is LGHDT and CDR2 is YNNKEL (reference sequence). J was trimmed by 7 bases and V by 4 bases; bases with no gene match: 11. CDR3 length: 17 residues. The CDR3 DNA reads as TGTGCCAGCAGCCCGATCGGACAGGGGAGGTCGAATTCACCCCTCCACTTT. It encodes CASSPIGQGRSNSPLHF.

J is TRBJ2-2 and V is TRBV9, with D unresolved. This CDR3 has 15 amino acids. V lost 0 bases, J lost 1 base, and 7 bases lay in between. Per germline, CDR1 SGDLS and CDR2 YYNGEE. For the CDR3, the DNA is TGTGCCAGCAGCGTAGCTCAGCGGAACACCGGGGAGCTGTTTTTT. Residues: CASSVAQRNTGELFF.

The V gene is TRBV12-3 or TRBV12-4, the J gene TRBJ1-6, with D perhaps TRBD1 (6 bases). With 5 bases removed from V and 8 bases from J, the gap between germline ends came to 10 bases. CDR3 length equals 13 residues. The CDR3 loop is CASSEGDYSPLHF. The CDR3 DNA reads TGTGCCAGCAGTGAGGGGGACTATTCACCCCTCCACTTT.

The genes are TRBV7-2 and TRBJ1-5; tentatively, D is TRBD1 (6 bases). The germline V gene encodes CDR1 SGHTA and CDR2 FQGNSA. Trimming cost V 1 base and J 5 bases, with 15 bases left between them. The CDR3 contains 16 residues. The CDR3 region is CASSLEGRGGYQPQHF. DNA for the CDR3: TGTGCCAGCAGCTTAGAGGGCAGGGGAGGATATCAGCCCCAGCATTTT.

The V call is TRBV7-2, the J call TRBJ2-2; D ambiguous. The CDR3 covers 12 residues. Per the germline V gene, CDR1 is SGHTA and CDR2 is FQGNSA. V was trimmed by 5 bases and J by 7 bases, leaving 8 bases between them. As DNA, the CDR3 is TGTGCCAGCAGCCTCGCGATCGGGGAGCTGTTTTTT. Residues: CASSLAIGELFF.

J is TRBJ2-7 and V is TRBV19; 7 bases match TRBD1. The V segment lost 5 bases and the J segment 4 bases; nucleotides outside the gene matches: 11. The CDR3 has 15 amino acids. The V gene's germline CDR1 is LNHDA and CDR2 SQIVND (reference sequence). The CDR3 sequence is CASSPTTGLDYEQYF. The CDR3 coding sequence is TGTGCCAGTAGTCCTACGACAGGGTTGGATTACGAGCAGTACTTC.

This clone was detected a few times. The V call is TRBV7-9, the J call TRBJ1-4, with no clear D. Germline V CDR1 and CDR2: SEHNR, FQNEAQ (reference sequence). The V end was cut by 2 bases, the J end by 10 bases, with 8 bases between. This CDR3 spans 12 amino acids. The CDR3: CASSLNTGKLFF. The CDR3 DNA sequence: TGTGCCAGCAGCTTAAACACCGGAAAACTGTTTTTT.

CDR3 sequence (DNA): TGTGCCAGCAGCTTGAGGGGACTAGCGGGAACAGAGCAGTACTTC. Residues: CASSLRGLAGTEQYF. V gene TRBV5-6 combines with J gene TRBJ2-7; the match to TRBD2 covers 13 bases. The CDR3 length is 15 residues. CDR1 and CDR2 from the germline V gene are SGHDT and YYEEEE. V shed 1 base, J shed 7 bases, and the junction held 5 bases outside the gene matches.

The chain has TRBV5-6 and TRBJ1-2, with no clear D. V was clipped by 4 bases and J by 5 bases, with 15 bases between them. Germline V gene lookup returns CDR1 SGHDT and CDR2 YYEEEE. CDR3 size: 14 residues. For the CDR3, the DNA is TGTGCCAGCAGCCCCCCGTCGAGAGGGTATGGCTACACCTTC. Encoded protein: CASSPPSRGYGYTF.

The rearrangement links TRBV19 to TRBJ1-1; possible D gene TRBD1, 5 bases. Germline CDR1 LNHDA, CDR2 SQIVND (reference sequence). The CDR3 sequence is 17 residues long. With 3 bases removed from V and 0 bases from J, the gap between germline ends came to 17 bases. CDR3 sequence reads: CASSIFGSARVNTEAFF. CDR3 DNA sequence: TGTGCCAGTAGTATTTTTGGGTCGGCCAGGGTGAACACTGAAGCTTTCTTT.

V and J are TRBV18 and TRBJ1-5; D might be TRBD1 (6 bases). Trimming took 3 bases from V and 0 from J, leaving 18 bases between them. Germline V gene sequence: CDR1 KGHSH, CDR2 LQKENI. The CDR3 is 18 residues long. The CDR3 region is CASSPQSATGNSNQPQHF. In nucleotides, the CDR3 is TGTGCCAGCTCACCGCAATCCGCGACAGGTAATAGCAATCAGCCCCAGCATTTT.

This chain joins TRBV19 and TRBJ1-1; possible D gene TRBD1, 5 bases. V lost 1 base and J lost 5, with 5 bases in between. Germline loops: CDR1 LNHDA, CDR2 SQIVND (reference sequence). This CDR3 comprises 12 residues. In DNA form, the CDR3 reads TGTGCCAGTAGTATAGCAGGGACTGAAGCTTTCTTT. Translating gives CASSIAGTEAFF.

J is TRBJ1-6 and V is TRBV9; D is undetermined. The germline CDR1 and CDR2 sequences are SGDLS and YYNGEE. The V gene lost 4 bases and the J gene lost 3 bases, with 17 bases spanning the gap. The CDR3 is made up of 17 amino acids. The CDR3 DNA sequence: TGTGCCAGCAGCCCCACGGGCCCAGGCGACTATAATTCACCCCTCCACTTT. As protein: CASSPTGPGDYNSPLHF. Full variable domain (rest looked up from reference TRBV9 and TRBJ1-6): DSGVTQTPKHLITATGQRVTLRCSPRSGDLSVYWYQQSLDQGLQFLIQYYNGEERAKGNILERFSAQQFPDLHSELNLSSLELGDSALYFCASSPTGPGDYNSPLHFGNGTRLTVT.

This clone was counted once. V is TRBV7-9 and J is TRBJ2-1, with 9 positions matching TRBD2. From germline, CDR1 is SEHNR and CDR2 FQNEAQ (reference sequence). This CDR3 has 16 residues. Unmatched junction bases numbered 7, after V lost 3 bases and J lost 4 bases. The CDR3 DNA is TGTGCCAGCAGCTTTTTGACTAGCGGTAATTACAATGAGCAGTTCTTC. It specifies CASSFLTSGNYNEQFF. The variable domain in full, completed from reference TRBV7-9 and TRBJ2-1, reads DTGVSQNPRHKITKRGQNVTFRCDPISEHNRLYWYRQTLGQGPEFLTYFQNEAQLEKSRLLSDRFSAERPKGSFSTLEIQRTEQGDSAMYLCASSFLTSGNYNEQFFGPGTRLTVL.

The V gene is TRBV2, the J gene TRBJ1-1, with D maybe TRBD1 (5 bases). Per germline, CDR1 SNHLY and CDR2 FYNNEI. This CDR3 is built from 16 residues. Trimming shortened V by 4 bases and J by 4 bases, and 19 bases separated the two germline ends. The CDR3 bases are TGTGCCAGCAGTGGAAAACTACTGGGGGTTATCACTGAAGCTTTCTTT. Amino acids: CASSGKLLGVITEAFF.

This chain connects TRBV6-2 or TRBV6-3 to TRBJ2-7; 8 bases fit TRBD2. CDR1 MNHEY and CDR2 SVGEGT come from the germline V gene. The CDR3 is 15 residues long. Losses at the gene ends were 2 bases for V and 2 bases for J; bases not matched to a gene: 5. The chain's CDR3 is CASSYEAGAPYEQYF. CDR3 DNA: TGTGCCAGCAGTTACGAAGCGGGGGCCCCCTACGAGCAGTACTTC.

The rearrangement uses TRBV28 and TRBJ2-2; TRBD1 matches 11 bases. Germline CDR1 MDHEN, CDR2 SYDVKM. J was trimmed by 6 bases and V by 5 bases; bases with no gene match: 14. The CDR3 totals 18 residues. CDR3 protein: CASSPPGTGGAPAGELFF. DNA of the CDR3: TGTGCCAGCAGTCCCCCGGGGACAGGGGGTGCTCCGGCCGGGGAGCTGTTTTTT.

J is TRBJ2-7 and V is TRBV28; TRBD1 agrees at 7 bases. Germline V gene data show CDR1 as MDHEN and CDR2 as SYDVKM. The junction had 7 bases not matched to a gene; V was cut back by 6 bases and J by 5 bases. The CDR3 spans 13 residues. CDR3 nucleotide sequence: TGTGCCAGCAGCGCCTCCGGACAGGACGAGCAGTACTTC. Translating it yields CASSASGQDEQYF.

The chain recombines TRBV24-1 with TRBJ2-5; TRBD2 matches 12 bases. Germline V CDR1 and CDR2: KGHDR, SFDVKD. V gave up 3 bases and J gave up 2 bases; unmatched junction bases: 0. The CDR3 runs 15 residues. CDR3 sequence reads: CATSDLAGGQETQYF. CDR3 sequence (DNA): TGTGCCACCAGTGATCTAGCGGGAGGGCAAGAGACCCAGTACTTC.

This clone appeared once. J is TRBJ2-3 and V is TRBV29-1; 11 bases align to TRBD1. The CDR3 length is 13 residues. The ends lost 7 bases at V and 3 bases at J; junction bases unmatched: 3. The germline V gene has CDR1 SQVTM and CDR2 ANQGSEA. In DNA, the CDR3 is TGCAGCGGAAGGGACAGGGGGACAGATACGCAGTATTTT. Translating it yields CSGRDRGTDTQYF.

This rearrangement joins TRBV3-1 (or the pseudogene TRBV3-2) to TRBJ1-6; no clear D. This CDR3 has 12 amino acids. Germline V lookup: CDR1 LGHDT, CDR2 YNNKEL (reference sequence). The V gene lost 4 bases and the J gene lost 5 bases, with 3 bases spanning the gap. The CDR3 sequence is CASSLNNSPLHF. The CDR3 DNA sequence: TGTGCCAGCAGCCTGAATAATTCACCCCTCCACTTT.

This clone was observed once. The genes are TRBV3-1 (or the pseudogene TRBV3-2) and TRBJ1-2; 11 bases fit TRBD1. The germline V gene has CDR1 LGHDT and CDR2 YNNKEL (reference sequence). The CDR3 has 15 residues. V gave up 5 bases and J gave up 5 bases; unmatched junction bases: 7. The CDR3 region has the DNA TGTGCCAGCAGCGACCGGGACAGGGGGATATATGGCTACACCTTC. This sequence encodes CASSDRDRGIYGYTF.

The chain is built from TRBV21-1 and TRBJ1-5. TRBV21-1 represents a pseudogene. The CDR3 is 15 amino acids. CDR3 bases: TGTGCCAGCAGCAAAACGCCGCGAGGGCGACAGCCCCAGCATTTT. Protein sequence: CASSKTPRGRQPQHF.

The CDR3 DNA sequence: TGTGCCAGCAGTTCCCCCCTAGGGCCCCAGCATTTT. Translating gives CASSSPLGPQHF. The chain is built from TRBV27 and TRBJ1-5; D not resolved. Per the germline V gene, CDR1 is MNHEY and CDR2 is SMNVEV (reference sequence). This CDR3 is built from 12 residues. The germline V and J ends were trimmed by 4 bases and 9 bases, with 10 bases remaining between them.

The V call is TRBV7-2, the J call TRBJ2-7, with TRBD1 as a possible D gene (6 bases). Trimming stripped 2 bases from V and 7 bases from J, with 6 bases between. CDR1 and CDR2 (germline): SGHTA, FQGNSA. The CDR3 length is 11 residues. DNA of the CDR3: TGTGCCAGCAGCTTAACAGGGGAGCAGTACTTC. Translated: CASSLTGEQYF.

This chain joins TRBV7-2 and TRBJ1-6, with 9 bases matching TRBD1. This CDR3 spans 15 amino acids. J lost 6 bases, V lost 5 bases, and 5 bases had no gene match. Germline CDR1 is SGHTA and CDR2 is FQGNSA. CDR3 nucleotides: TGTGCCAGCAGCCGGGGGGGACAGGGTAATTCACCCCTCCACTTT. Encoded protein: CASSRGGQGNSPLHF.